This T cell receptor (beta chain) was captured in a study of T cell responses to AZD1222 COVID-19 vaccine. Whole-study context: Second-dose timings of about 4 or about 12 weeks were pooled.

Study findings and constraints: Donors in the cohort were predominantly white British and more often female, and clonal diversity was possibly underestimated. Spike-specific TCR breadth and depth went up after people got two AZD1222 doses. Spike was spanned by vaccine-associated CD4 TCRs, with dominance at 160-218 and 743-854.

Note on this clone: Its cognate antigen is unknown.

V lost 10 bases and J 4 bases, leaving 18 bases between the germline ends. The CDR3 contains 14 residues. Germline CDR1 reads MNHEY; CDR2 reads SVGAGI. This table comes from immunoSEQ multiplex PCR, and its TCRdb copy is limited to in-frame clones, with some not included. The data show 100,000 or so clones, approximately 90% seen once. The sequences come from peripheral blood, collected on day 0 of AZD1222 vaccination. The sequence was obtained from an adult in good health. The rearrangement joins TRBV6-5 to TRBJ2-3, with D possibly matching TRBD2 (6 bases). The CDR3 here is CATLRGGGADTQYF. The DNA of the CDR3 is TGTGCCACCCTCCGCGGAGGAGGGGCAGATACGCAGTATTTT.